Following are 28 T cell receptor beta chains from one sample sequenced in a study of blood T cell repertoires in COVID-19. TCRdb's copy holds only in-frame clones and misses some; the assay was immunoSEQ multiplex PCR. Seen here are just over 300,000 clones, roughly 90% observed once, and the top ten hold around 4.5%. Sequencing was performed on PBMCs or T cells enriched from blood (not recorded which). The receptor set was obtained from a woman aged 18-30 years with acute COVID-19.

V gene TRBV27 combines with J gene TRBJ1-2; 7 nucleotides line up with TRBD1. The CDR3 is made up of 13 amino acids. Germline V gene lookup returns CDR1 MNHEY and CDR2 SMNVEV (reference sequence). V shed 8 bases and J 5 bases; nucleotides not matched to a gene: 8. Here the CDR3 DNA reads TGTGCCAGCGGGGGACAGAACGAGTATGGCTACACCTTC. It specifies CASGGQNEYGYTF.

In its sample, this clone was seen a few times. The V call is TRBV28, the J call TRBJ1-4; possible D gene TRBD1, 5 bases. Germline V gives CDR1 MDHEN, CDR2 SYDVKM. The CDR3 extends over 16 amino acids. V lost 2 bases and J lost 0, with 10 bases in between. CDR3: CASSLILGPTNEKLFF. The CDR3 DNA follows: TGTGCCAGCAGTTTAATTCTGGGGCCAACTAATGAAAAACTGTTTTTT. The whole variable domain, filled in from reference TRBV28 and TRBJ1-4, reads DVKVTQSSRYLVKRTGEKVFLECVQDMDHENMFWYRQDPGLGLRLIYFSYDVKMKEKGDIPEGYSVSREKKERFSLILESASTNQTSMYLCASSLILGPTNEKLFFGSGTQLSVL.

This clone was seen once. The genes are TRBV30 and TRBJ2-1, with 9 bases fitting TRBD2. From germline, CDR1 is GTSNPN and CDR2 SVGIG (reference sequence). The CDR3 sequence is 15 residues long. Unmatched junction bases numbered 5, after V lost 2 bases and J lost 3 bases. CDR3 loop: CAWSRSGSLYNEQFF. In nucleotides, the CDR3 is TGTGCCTGGAGTCGTAGCGGGAGCCTCTACAATGAGCAGTTCTTC.

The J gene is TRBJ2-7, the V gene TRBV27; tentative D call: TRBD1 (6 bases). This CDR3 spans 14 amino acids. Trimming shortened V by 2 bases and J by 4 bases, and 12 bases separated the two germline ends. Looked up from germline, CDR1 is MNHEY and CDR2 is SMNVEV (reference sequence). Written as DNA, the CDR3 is TGTGCCAGCAGTTTACAGGGGCCTTGGTACGAGCAGTACTTC. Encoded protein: CASSLQGPWYEQYF.

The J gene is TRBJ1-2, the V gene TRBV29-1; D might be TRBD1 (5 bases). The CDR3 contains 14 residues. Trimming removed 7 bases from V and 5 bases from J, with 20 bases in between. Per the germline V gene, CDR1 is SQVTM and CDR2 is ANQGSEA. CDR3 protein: CSGSGTGFGYGYTF. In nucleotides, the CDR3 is TGCAGCGGCAGCGGGACGGGGTTTGGGTATGGCTACACCTTC.

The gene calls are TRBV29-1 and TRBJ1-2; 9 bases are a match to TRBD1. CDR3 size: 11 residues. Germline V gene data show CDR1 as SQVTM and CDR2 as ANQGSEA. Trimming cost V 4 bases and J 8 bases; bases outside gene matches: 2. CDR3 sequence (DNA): TGCAGCGTTGTGGGGACAGGGGGCTACACCTTC. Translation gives CSVVGTGGYTF.

The CDR3 protein is CASTPSGRNGDTQYF. CDR3 DNA sequence: TGCGCCAGCACTCCAAGCGGGAGAAATGGAGATACGCAGTATTTT. The V and J genes are TRBV5-1 and TRBJ2-3, with TRBD2 identical over 8 bases. J lost 5 bases, V lost 6 bases, and 11 bases had no gene match. Germline V gene lookup returns CDR1 SGHRS and CDR2 YFSETQ. There are 15 residues in the CDR3.

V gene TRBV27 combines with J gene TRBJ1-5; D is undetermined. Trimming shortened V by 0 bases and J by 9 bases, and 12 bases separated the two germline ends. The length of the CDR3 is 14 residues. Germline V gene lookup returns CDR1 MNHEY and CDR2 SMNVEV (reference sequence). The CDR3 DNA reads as TGTGCCAGCAGTTTATCCCCCGGGGTCCGGCCCCAGCATTTT. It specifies CASSLSPGVRPQHF.

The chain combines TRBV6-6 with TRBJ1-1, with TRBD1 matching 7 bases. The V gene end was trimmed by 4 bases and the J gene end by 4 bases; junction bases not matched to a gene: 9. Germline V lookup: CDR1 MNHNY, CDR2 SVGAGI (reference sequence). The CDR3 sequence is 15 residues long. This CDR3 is CASSSHGDRSTEAFF. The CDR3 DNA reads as TGTGCCAGCAGTTCCCATGGGGACAGATCCACTGAAGCTTTCTTT.

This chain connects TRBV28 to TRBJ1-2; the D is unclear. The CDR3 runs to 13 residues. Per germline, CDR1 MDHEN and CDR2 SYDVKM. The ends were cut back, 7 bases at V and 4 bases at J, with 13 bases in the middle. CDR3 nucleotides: TGTGCCAGCACCTTGAGAGGGATCTATGGCTACACCTTC. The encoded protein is CASTLRGIYGYTF.

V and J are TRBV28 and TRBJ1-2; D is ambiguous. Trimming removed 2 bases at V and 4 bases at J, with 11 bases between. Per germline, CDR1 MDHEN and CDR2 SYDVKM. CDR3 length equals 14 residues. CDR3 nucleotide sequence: TGTGCCAGCAGTTTAGAGGGATTGGGCTATGGCTACACCTTC. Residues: CASSLEGLGYGYTF.

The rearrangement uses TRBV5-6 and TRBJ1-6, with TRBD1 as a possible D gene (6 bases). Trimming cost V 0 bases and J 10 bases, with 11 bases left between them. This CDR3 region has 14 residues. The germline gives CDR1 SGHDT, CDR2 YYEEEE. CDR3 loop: CASSLGTAESPLHF. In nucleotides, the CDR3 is TGTGCCAGCAGCTTGGGGACAGCGGAGTCACCCCTCCACTTT.

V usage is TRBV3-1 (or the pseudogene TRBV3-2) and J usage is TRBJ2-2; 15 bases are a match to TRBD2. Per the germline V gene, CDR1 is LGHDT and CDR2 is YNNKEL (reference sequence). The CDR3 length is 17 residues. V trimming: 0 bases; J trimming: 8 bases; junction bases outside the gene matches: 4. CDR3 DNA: TGTGCCAGCAGCCAAGACGGGGGACTAGCGGGAGGTGGGGAGCTGTTTTTT. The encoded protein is CASSQDGGLAGGGELFF.

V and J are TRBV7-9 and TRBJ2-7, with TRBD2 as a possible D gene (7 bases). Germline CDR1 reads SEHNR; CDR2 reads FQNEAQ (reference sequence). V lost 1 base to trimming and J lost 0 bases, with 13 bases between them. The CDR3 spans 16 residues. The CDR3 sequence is CASSLEGGGVSYEQYF. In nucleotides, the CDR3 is TGTGCCAGCAGCTTAGAGGGGGGAGGGGTCTCCTACGAGCAGTACTTC.

Written as DNA, the CDR3 is TGTGCCAGCCGCTCCAGCGGCCACTACGAGCAGTACTTC. Translating it yields CASRSSGHYEQYF. J is TRBJ2-7 and V is TRBV6-5; a possible D gene is TRBD2 (5 bases). V lost 8 bases to trimming and J lost 3 bases, with 14 bases between them. CDR1 is MNHEY, CDR2 SVGAGI, per germline. The CDR3 has 13 amino acids.

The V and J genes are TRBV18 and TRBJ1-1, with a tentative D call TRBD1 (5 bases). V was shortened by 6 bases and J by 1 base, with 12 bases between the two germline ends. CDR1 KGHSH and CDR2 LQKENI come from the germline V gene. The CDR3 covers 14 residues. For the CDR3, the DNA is TGTGCCAGCTCCTTCAGGGAAGAGAACACTGAAGCTTTCTTT. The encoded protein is CASSFREENTEAFF.

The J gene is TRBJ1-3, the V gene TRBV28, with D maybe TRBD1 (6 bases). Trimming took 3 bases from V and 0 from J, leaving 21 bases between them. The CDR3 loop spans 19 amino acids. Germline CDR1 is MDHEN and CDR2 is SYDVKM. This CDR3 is CASSLDRVPSQSSGNTIYF. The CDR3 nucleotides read TGTGCCAGCAGTTTGGACAGAGTACCGAGCCAGAGCTCTGGAAACACCATATATTTT.

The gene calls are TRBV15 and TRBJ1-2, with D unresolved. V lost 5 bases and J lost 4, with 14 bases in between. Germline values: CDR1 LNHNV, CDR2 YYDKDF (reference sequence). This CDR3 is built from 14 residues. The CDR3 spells CATSVQREGYGYTF. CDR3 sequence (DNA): TGTGCCACCAGCGTCCAACGTGAGGGCTATGGCTACACCTTC.

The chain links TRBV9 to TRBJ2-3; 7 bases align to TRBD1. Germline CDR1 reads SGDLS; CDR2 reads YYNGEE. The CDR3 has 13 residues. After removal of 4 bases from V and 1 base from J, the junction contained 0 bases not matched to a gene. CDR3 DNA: TGTGCCAGCAGCCAGGGGGGCACAGATACGCAGTATTTT. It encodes CASSQGGTDTQYF.

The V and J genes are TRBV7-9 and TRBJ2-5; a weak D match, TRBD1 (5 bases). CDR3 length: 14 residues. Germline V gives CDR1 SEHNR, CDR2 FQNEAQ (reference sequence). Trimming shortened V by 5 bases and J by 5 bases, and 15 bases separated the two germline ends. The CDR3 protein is CASSTGPARETQYF. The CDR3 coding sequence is TGTGCCAGCAGCACAGGCCCTGCCCGGGAGACCCAGTACTTC.

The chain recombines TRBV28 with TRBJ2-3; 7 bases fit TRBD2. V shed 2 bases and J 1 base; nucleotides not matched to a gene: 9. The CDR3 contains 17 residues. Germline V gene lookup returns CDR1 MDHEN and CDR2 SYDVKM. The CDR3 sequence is CASSLAAGVGGTDTQYF. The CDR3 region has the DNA TGTGCCAGCAGTTTAGCGGCGGGAGTGGGGGGCACAGATACGCAGTATTTT.

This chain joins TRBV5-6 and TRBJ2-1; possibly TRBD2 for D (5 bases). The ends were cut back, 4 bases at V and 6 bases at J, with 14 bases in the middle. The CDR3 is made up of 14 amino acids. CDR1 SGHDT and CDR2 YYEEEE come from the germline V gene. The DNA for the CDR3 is TGTGCCAGCAGCCATCGGGAATCGCTCAATGAGCAGTTCTTC. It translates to CASSHRESLNEQFF.

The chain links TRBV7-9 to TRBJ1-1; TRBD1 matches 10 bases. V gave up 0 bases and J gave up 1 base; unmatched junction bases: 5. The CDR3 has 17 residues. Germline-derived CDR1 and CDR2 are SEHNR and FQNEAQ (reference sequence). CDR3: CASSLATGGLGNTEAFF. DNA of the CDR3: TGTGCCAGCAGCTTAGCGACAGGGGGCCTAGGGAACACTGAAGCTTTCTTT.

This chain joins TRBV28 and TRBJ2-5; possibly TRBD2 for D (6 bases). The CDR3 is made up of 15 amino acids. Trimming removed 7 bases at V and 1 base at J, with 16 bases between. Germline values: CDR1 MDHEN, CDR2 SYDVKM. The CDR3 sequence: CASTTGTFSQETQYF. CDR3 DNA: TGTGCCAGCACCACGGGGACTTTCAGCCAAGAGACCCAGTACTTC. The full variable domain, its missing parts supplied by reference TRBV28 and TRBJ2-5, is DVKVTQSSRYLVKRTGEKVFLECVQDMDHENMFWYRQDPGLGLRLIYFSYDVKMKEKGDIPEGYSVSREKKERFSLILESASTNQTSMYLCASTTGTFSQETQYFGPGTRLLVL.

CDR3: CASRSGQGNTEAFF. The CDR3 DNA sequence: TGTGCCAGCAGGTCGGGACAGGGGAACACTGAAGCTTTCTTT. The J gene is TRBJ1-1, the V gene TRBV2; 9 positions match TRBD1. Per the germline V gene, CDR1 is SNHLY and CDR2 is FYNNEI. The CDR3 length is 14 residues. The J segment lost 1 base and the V segment lost 6 bases, leaving 3 bases of the junction unmatched.

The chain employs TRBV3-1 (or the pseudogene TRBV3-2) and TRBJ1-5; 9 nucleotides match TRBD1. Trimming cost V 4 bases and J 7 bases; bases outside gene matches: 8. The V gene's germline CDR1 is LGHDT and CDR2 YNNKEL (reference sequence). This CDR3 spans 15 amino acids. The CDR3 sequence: CASSPGTGHTQPQHF. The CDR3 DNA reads TGTGCCAGCAGCCCCGGGACAGGGCACACACAGCCCCAGCATTTT.

As DNA, the CDR3 is TGTGCCAGCAGTTTTAACAGGGATCAGCCCCAGCATTTT. Protein product: CASSFNRDQPQHF. V is TRBV27 and J is TRBJ1-5; possibly TRBD1 for D (6 bases). The germline gives CDR1 MNHEY, CDR2 SMNVEV (reference sequence). V was trimmed by 3 bases and J by 5 bases, leaving 8 bases between them. This CDR3 comprises 13 residues.

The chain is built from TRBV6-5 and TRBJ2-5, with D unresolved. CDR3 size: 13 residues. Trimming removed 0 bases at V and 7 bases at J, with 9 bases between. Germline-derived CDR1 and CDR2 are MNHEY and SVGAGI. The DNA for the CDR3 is TGTGCCAGCAGTTACTCAGACTTTGGGACCCAGTACTTC. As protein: CASSYSDFGTQYF.